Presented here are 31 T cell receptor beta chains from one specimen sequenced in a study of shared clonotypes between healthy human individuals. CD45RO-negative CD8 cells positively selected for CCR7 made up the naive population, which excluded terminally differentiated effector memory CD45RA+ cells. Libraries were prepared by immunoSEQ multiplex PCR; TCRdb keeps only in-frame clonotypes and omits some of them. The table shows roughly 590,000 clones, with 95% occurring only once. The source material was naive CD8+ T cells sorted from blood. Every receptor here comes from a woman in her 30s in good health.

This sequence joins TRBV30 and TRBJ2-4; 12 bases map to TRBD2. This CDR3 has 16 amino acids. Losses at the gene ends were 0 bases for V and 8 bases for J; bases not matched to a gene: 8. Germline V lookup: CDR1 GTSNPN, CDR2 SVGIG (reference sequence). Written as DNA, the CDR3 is TGTGCCTGGAGTGTAGGTAAACTAGCGGGAGGTGACATTCAGTACTTC. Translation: CAWSVGKLAGGDIQYF. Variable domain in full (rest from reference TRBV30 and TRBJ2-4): SQTIHQWPATLVQPVGSPLSLECTVEGTSNPNLYWYRQAAGRGLQLLFYSVGIGQISSEVPQNLSASRPQDRQFILSSKKLLLSDSGFYLCAWSVGKLAGGDIQYFGAGTRLSVL.

The CDR3 reads CSVPSGTGELFF. The CDR3 DNA reads as TGCAGCGTGCCTAGCGGCACCGGGGAGCTGTTTTTT. This chain connects TRBV29-1 to TRBJ2-2, with 7 bases matching TRBD2. CDR3 size: 12 residues. Germline V lookup: CDR1 SQVTM, CDR2 ANQGSEA. V shed 6 bases and J 4 bases; nucleotides not matched to a gene: 2.

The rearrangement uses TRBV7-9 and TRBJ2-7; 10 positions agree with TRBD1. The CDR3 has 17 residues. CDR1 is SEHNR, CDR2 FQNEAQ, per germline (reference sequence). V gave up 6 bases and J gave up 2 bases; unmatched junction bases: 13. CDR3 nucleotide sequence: TGTGCCAGCAGTCATAACCGAGGGACAGGGGACGCCTACGAGCAGTACTTC. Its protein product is CASSHNRGTGDAYEQYF.

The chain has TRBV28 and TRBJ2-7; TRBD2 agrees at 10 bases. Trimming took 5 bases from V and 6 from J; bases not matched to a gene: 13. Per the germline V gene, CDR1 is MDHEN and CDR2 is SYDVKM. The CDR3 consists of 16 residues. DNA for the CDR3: TGTGCCAGCAGTCTCCCCGCCGGGACTAGCGAGCTCGAGCAGTACTTC. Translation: CASSLPAGTSELEQYF.

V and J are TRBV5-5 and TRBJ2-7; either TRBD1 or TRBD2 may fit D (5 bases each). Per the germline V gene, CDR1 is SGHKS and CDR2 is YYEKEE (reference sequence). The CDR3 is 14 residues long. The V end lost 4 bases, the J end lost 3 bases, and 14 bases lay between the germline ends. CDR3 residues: CASSGTPFSYEQYF. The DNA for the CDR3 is TGTGCCAGCAGCGGGACCCCATTTAGCTACGAGCAGTACTTC.

The CDR3 DNA reads as TGTGCCAGCAGTCACCTCTGGCGGGAGGGGGACAATGAGCAGTTCTTC. As protein: CASSHLWREGDNEQFF. The gene calls are TRBV6-4 and TRBJ2-1, with 9 bases fitting TRBD2. There are 16 residues in the CDR3. The J segment lost 5 bases and the V segment lost 5 bases, leaving 10 bases of the junction unmatched. The V gene's germline CDR1 is MRHNA and CDR2 SNTAGT.

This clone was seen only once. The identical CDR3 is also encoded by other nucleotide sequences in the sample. CDR3 sequence reads: CASRNYNEQFF. The CDR3 nucleotides read TGTGCCAGCAGGAACTACAATGAGCAGTTCTTC. The chain links TRBV27 to TRBJ2-1; D gene ambiguous. V lost 6 bases and J lost 3, with 3 bases in between. CDR3 length equals 11 residues. The germline V gene has CDR1 MNHEY and CDR2 SMNVEV (reference sequence).

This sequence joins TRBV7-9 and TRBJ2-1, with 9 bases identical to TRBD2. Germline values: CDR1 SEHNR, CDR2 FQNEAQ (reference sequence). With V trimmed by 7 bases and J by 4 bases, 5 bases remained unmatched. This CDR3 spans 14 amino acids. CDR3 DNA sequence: TGTGCCAGCAACCTAGCGGGAACATACAATGAGCAGTTCTTC. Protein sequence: CASNLAGTYNEQFF. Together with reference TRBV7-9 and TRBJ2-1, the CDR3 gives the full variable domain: DTGVSQNPRHKITKRGQNVTFRCDPISEHNRLYWYRQTLGQGPEFLTYFQNEAQLEKSRLLSDRFSAERPKGSFSTLEIQRTEQGDSAMYLCASNLAGTYNEQFFGPGTRLTVL.

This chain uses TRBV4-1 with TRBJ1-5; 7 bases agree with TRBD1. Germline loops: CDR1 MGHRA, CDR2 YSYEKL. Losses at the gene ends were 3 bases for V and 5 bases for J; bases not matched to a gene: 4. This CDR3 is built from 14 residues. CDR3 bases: TGCGCCAGCAGCCAGACCAGGGGGGATCAGCCCCAGCATTTT. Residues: CASSQTRGDQPQHF.

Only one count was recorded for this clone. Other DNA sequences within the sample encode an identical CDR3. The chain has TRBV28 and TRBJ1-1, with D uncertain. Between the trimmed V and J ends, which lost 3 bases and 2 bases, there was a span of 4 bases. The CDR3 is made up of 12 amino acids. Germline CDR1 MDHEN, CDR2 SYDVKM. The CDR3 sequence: CASSFLNTEAFF. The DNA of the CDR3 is TGTGCCAGCAGTTTTTTAAACACTGAAGCTTTCTTT.

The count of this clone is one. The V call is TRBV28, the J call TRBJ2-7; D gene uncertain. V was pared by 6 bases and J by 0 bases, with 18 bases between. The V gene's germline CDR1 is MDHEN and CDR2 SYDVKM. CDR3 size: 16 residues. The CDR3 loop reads CASSPPNRKGSYEQYF. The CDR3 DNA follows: TGTGCCAGCAGCCCGCCCAACAGAAAGGGCTCCTACGAGCAGTACTTC.

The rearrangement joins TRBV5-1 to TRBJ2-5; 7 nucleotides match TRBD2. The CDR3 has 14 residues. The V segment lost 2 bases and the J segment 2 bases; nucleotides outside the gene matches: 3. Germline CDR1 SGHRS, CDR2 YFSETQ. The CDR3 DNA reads TGCGCCAGCAGCTTCGAAGCGGGGCAAGAGACCCAGTACTTC. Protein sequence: CASSFEAGQETQYF.

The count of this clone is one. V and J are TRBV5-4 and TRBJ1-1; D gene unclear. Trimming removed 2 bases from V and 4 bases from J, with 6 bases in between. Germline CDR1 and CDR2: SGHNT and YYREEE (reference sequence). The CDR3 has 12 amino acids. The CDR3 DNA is TGTGCCAGCAGCTTTGACGGCACTGAAGCTTTCTTT. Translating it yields CASSFDGTEAFF.

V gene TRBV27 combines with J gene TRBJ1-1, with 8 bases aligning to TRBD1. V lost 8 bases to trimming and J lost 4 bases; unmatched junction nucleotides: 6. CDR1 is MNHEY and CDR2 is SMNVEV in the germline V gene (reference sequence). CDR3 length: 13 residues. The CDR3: CASGWTGPTEAFF. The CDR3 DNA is TGTGCCAGCGGATGGACAGGGCCCACTGAAGCTTTCTTT.

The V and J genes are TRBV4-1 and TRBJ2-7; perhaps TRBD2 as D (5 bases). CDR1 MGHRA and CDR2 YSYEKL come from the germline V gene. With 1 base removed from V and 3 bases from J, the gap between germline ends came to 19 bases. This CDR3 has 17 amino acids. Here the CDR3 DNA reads TGCGCCAGCAGCCAAGGAGCGGTGGGCGGGCTAGACTACGAGCAGTACTTC. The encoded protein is CASSQGAVGGLDYEQYF.

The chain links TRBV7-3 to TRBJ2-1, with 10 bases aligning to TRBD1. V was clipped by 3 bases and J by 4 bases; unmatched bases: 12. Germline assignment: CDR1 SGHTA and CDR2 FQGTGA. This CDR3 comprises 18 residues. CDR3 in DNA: TGTGCCAGCAGCTTGGGTCCCGGGACAGGGGAGCCGTACAATGAGCAGTTCTTC. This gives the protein CASSLGPGTGEPYNEQFF.

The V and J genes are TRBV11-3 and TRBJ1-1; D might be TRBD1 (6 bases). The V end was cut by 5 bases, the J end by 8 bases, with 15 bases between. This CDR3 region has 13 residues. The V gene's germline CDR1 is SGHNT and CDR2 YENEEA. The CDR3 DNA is TGTGCCAGCAGCCCCGGGGGGGGCGAGGAAGCTTTCTTT. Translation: CASSPGGGEEAFF.

The CDR3 region is CASRTSGTREQYF. The CDR3, as DNA: TGTGCCAGTCGGACTAGCGGGACTCGCGAGCAGTACTTC. This chain links TRBV27 with TRBJ2-7; 12 bases map to TRBD2. Per germline, CDR1 MNHEY and CDR2 SMNVEV (reference sequence). The CDR3 is 13 amino acids. Trimming removed 9 bases from V and 6 bases from J; junction bases left unmatched: 6.

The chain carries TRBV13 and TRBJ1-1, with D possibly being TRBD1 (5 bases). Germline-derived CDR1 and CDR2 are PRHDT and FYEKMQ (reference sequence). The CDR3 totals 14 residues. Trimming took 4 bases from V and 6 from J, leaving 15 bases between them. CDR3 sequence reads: CASSSSWGRPEAFF. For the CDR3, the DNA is TGTGCCAGCAGCTCAAGCTGGGGCAGGCCTGAAGCTTTCTTT.

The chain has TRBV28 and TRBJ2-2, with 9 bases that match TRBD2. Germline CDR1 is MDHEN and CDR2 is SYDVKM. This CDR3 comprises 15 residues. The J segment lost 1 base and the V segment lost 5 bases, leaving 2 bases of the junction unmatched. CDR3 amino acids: CASSPSGMNTGELFF. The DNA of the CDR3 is TGTGCCAGCAGTCCTAGCGGGATGAACACCGGGGAGCTGTTTTTT.

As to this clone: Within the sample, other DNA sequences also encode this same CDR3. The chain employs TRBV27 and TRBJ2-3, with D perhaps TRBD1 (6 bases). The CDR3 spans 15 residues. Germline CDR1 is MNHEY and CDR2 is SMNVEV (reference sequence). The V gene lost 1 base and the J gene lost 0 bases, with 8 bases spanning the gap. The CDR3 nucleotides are TGTGCCAGCAGTTTATGGGGGCCTAGCACAGATACGCAGTATTTT. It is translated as CASSLWGPSTDTQYF.

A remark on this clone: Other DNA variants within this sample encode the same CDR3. The CDR3 protein is CASSVDSSYEQYF. In DNA form, the CDR3 reads TGTGCCAGCAGCGTAGATTCTAGCTACGAGCAGTACTTC. The genes are TRBV9 and TRBJ2-7, with unresolved D. The germline V gene has CDR1 SGDLS and CDR2 YYNGEE. The V gene lost 0 bases and the J gene lost 3 bases, with 7 bases spanning the gap. This CDR3 spans 13 amino acids.

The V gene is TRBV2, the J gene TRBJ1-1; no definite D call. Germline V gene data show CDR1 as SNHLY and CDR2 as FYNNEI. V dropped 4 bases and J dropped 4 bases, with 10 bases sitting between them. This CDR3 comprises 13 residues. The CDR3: CASSVRGATEAFF. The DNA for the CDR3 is TGTGCCAGCAGTGTCCGGGGAGCCACTGAAGCTTTCTTT.

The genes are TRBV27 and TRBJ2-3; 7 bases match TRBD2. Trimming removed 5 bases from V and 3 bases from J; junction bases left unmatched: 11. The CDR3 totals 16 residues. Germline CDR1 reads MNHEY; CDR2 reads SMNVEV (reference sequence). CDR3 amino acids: CASSPSAGEVTDTQYF. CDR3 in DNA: TGTGCCAGCAGTCCCTCGGCGGGAGAGGTAACAGATACGCAGTATTTT.

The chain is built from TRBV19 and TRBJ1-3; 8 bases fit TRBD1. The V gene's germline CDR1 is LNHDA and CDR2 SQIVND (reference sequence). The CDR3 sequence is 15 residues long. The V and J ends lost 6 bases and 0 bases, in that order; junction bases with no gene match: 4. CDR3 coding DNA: TGTGCCAGTAGCCGGACAGGGAACTCTGGAAACACCATATATTTT. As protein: CASSRTGNSGNTIYF.

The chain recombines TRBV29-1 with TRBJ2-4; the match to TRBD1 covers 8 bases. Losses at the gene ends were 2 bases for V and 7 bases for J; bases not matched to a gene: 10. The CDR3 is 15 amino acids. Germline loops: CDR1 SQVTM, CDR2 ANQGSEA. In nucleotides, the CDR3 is TGCAGCGTTGAACAGGGGGCGAGTGGATCCAACATTCAGTACTTC. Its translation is CSVEQGASGSNIQYF.

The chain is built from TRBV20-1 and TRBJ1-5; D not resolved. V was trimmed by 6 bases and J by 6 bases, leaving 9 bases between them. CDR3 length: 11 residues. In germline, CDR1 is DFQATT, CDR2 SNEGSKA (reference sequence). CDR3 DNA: TGCAGTGCCCCTCGAGGTCAGCCCCAGCATTTT. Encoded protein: CSAPRGQPQHF.

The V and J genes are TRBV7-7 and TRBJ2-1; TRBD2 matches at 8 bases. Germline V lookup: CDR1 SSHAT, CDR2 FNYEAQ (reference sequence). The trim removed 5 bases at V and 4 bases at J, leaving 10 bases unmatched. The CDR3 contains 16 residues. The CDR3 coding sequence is TGTGCCAGCAGCCCTCTAAGCGGGGGCCGTTACAATGAGCAGTTCTTC. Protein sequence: CASSPLSGGRYNEQFF.

The CDR3 is CASTAGGLQPQHF. As DNA, the CDR3 is TGTGCCAGCACCGCGGGGGGGTTGCAGCCCCAGCATTTT. The rearrangement uses TRBV6-1 and TRBJ1-5, with a possible D match to TRBD1 (5 bases). The V gene's germline CDR1 is MNHNS and CDR2 SASEGT. V was trimmed by 7 bases and J by 7 bases, leaving 14 bases between them. The length of the CDR3 is 13 residues.

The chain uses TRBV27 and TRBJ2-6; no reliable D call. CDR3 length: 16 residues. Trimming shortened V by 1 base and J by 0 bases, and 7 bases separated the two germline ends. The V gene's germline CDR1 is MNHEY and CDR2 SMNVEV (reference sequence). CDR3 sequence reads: CASSLLSSSGANVLTF. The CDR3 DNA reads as TGTGCCAGCAGTTTATTGTCTTCCTCTGGGGCCAACGTCCTGACTTTC.

CDR3 amino acids: CASISRTSGAYNEQFF. Written as DNA, the CDR3 is TGTGCCAGTATAAGTAGGACTAGCGGGGCTTACAATGAGCAGTTCTTC. The gene calls are TRBV19 and TRBJ2-1; TRBD2 agrees at 12 bases. In germline, CDR1 is LNHDA, CDR2 SQIVND (reference sequence). The CDR3 length is 16 residues. Trimming cost V 7 bases and J 4 bases; bases outside gene matches: 8.